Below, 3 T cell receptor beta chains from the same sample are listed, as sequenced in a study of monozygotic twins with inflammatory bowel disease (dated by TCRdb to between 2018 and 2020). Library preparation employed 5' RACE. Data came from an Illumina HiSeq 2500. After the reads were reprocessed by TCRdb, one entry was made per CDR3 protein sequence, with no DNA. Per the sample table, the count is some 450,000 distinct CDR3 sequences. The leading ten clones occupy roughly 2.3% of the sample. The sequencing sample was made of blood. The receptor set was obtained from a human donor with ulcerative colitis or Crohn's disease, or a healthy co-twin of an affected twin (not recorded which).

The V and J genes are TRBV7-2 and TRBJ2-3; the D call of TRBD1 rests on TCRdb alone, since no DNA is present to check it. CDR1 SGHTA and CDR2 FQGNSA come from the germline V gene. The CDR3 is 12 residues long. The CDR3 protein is CASSFNRDTQYF.

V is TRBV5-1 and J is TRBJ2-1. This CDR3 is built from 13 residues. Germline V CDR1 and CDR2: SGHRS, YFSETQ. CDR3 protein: CASSFIDYNEQFF.

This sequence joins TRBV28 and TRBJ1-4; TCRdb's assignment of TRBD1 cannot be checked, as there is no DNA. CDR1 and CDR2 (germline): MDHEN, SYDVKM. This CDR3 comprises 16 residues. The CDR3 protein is CASSLSLGTGGEKLFF.